The clone carrying this T cell receptor (beta chain) was counted a few times. The antigen is not known. These data originate in a study of vaccination and CD4 T cells after COVID-19. Oncomine TCR Beta short-read sequencing was applied to DNA from cultured CD4+ T cells. TCRdb passed the PCR reads through MiXCR, listing each CDR3 protein once. The sample carries roughly 4,800 distinct CDR3 sequences, 60% recorded once. Treatment given: approximately nine-day PBMC culture with coronavirus spike peptide pools or control peptides (ViraFEST assay). Unexposed donor CD4+ T cells predated the COVID-19 pandemic, collected 2011-2018. V lost 5 bases and J 10 bases, leaving 21 bases between the germline ends. The germline V gene has CDR1 MNHEY and CDR2 SMNVEV (reference sequence). The CDR3 sequence is 15 residues long.

Specimen: CD4+ T cells from blood, cultured in vitro. The sequence came from a human donor in good health. This rearrangement joins TRBV27 to TRBJ2-1; D not resolved. The DNA for the CDR3 is TGTGCCAGCAGTCCCCGAGCACTTCTCGCGACCGAGCAGTTCTTC. Translation gives CASSPRALLATEQFF.